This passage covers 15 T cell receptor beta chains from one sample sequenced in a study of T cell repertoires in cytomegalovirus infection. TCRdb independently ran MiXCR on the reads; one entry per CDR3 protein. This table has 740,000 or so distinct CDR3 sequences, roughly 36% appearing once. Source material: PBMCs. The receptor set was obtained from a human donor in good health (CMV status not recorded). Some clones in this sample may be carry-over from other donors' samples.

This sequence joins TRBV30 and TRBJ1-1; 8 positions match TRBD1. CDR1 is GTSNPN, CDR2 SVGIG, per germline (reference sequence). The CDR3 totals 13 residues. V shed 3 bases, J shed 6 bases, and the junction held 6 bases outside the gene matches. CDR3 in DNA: TGTGCCTGGAGCAGGGGGCCTAACTCTGAAGCTTTCTTT. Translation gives CAWSRGPNSEAFF.

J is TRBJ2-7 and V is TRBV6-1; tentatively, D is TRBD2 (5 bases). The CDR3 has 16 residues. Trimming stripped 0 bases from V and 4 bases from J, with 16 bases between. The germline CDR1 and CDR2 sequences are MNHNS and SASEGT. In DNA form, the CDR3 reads TGTGCCAGCAGTGAAGCGGGGTTTGCGGGTTGGTACGAGCAGTACTTC. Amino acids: CASSEAGFAGWYEQYF.

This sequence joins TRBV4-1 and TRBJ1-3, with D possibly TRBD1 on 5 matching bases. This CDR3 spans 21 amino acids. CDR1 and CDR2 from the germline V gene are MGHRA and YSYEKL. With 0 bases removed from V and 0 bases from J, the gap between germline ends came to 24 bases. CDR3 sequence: CASSQDPDWGRITNSGNTIYF. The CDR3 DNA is TGCGCCAGCAGCCAAGATCCCGATTGGGGGAGGATCACCAACTCTGGAAACACCATATATTTT.

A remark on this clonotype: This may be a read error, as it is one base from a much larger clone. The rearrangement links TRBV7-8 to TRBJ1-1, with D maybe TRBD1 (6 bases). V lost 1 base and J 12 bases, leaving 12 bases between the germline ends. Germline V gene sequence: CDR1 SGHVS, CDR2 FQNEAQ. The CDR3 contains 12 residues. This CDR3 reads CASSLEGRGSFF. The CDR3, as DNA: TGTGCCAGCAGCTTAGAAGGCAGGGGATCTTTCTTT.

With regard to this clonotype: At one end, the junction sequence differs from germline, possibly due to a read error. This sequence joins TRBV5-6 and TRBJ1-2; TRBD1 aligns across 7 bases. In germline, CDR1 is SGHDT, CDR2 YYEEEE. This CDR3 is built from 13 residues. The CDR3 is CASSLDRSYGYTF. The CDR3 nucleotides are TGTGCCAGCAGTTTGGACAGGAGCTATGGCTACACCTTC.

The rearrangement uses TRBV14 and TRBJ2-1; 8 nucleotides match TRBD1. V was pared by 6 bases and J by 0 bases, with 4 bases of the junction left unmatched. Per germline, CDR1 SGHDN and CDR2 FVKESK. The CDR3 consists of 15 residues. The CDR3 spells CASRDRVSSYNEQFF. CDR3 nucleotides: TGTGCCAGCAGGGACAGGGTTAGCTCCTACAATGAGCAGTTCTTC.

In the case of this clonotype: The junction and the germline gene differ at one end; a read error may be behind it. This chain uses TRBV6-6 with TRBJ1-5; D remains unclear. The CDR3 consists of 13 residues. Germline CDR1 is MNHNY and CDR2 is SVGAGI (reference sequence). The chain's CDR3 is CDSTDFPYQPQHF. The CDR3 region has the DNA TGTGACAGCACCGATTTCCCGTATCAGCCCCAGCATTTT.

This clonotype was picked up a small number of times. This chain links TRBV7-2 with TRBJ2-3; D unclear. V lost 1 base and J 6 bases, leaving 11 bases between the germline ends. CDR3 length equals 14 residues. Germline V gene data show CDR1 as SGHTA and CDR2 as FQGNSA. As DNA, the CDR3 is TGTGCCAGCAGCTTAGGCGTGGGTGCGGATACGCAGTATTTT. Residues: CASSLGVGADTQYF.

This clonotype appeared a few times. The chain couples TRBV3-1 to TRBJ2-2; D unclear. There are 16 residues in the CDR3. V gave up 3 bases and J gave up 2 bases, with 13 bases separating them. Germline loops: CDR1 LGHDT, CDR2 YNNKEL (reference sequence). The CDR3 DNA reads TGTGCCAGCAGCCATCCTCGCGGAACTAACACCGGGGAGCTGTTTTTT. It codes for CASSHPRGTNTGELFF.

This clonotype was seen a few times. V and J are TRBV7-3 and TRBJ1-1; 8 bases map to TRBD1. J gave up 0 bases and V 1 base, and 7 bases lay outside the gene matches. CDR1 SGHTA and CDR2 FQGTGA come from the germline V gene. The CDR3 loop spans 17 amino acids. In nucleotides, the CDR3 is TGTGCCAGCAGCTTAAAAGGGACAGGCGCCATGAACACTGAAGCTTTCTTT. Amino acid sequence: CASSLKGTGAMNTEAFF.

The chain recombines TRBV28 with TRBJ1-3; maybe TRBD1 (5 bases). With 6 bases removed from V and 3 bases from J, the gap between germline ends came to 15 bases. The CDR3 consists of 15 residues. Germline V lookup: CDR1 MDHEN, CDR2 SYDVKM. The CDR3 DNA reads TGTGCCAGCAGCCCAACTGGGACTGGTGGAAACACCATATATTTT. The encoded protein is CASSPTGTGGNTIYF.

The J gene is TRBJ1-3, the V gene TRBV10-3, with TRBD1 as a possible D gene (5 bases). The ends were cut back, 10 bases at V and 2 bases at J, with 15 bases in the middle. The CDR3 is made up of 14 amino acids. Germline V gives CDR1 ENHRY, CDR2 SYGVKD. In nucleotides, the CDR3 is TGTGCCAGCCTACCTCCGGGACCTGGAAACACCATATATTTT. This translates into CASLPPGPGNTIYF.

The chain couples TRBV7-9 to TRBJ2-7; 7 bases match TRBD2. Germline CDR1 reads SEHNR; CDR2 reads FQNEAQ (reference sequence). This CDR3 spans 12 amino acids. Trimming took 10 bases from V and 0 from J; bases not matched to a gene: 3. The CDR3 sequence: CATERDSYEQYF. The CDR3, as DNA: TGTGCCACCGAGCGGGACTCCTACGAGCAGTACTTC. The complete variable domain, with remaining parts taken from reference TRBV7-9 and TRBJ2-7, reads DTGVSQNPRHKITKRGQNVTFRCDPISEHNRLYWYRQTLGQGPEFLTYFQNEAQLEKSRLLSDRFSAERPKGSFSTLEIQRTEQGDSAMYLCATERDSYEQYFGPGTRLTVT.

Here the CDR3 DNA reads TGTGCCAGCCGCTACCGACAGGGGCCATCCTACAATGAGCAGTTCTTC. This codes for CASRYRQGPSYNEQFF. The genes are TRBV2 and TRBJ2-1; TRBD1 matches at 8 bases. After removal of 8 bases from V and 1 base from J, the junction contained 10 bases not matched to a gene. Germline V CDR1 and CDR2: SNHLY, FYNNEI. The CDR3 length is 16 residues. The entire variable domain, with the rest obtained from reference TRBV2 and TRBJ2-1, is as follows: EPEVTQTPSHQVTQMGQEVILRCVPISNHLYFYWYRQILGQKVEFLVSFYNNEISEKSEIFDDQFSVERPDGSNFTLKIRSTKLEDSAMYFCASRYRQGPSYNEQFFGPGTRLTVL.

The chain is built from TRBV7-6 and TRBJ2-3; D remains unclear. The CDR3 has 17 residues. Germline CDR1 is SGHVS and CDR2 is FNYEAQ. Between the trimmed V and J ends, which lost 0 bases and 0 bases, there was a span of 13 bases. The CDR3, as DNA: TGTGCCAGCAGCTTAGCCCCCATTGGGGTCAGCACAGATACGCAGTATTTT. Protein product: CASSLAPIGVSTDTQYF.